The clone carrying this T cell receptor beta chain showed up just a few times. The antigen remains unidentified. Noted time point: pre-treatment sample, taken before nivolumab and TIL therapy. V lost 3 bases, J lost 8 bases, and 16 bases lay in between. CDR3 length equals 14 residues. CDR1 and CDR2 from the germline V gene are MDHEN and SYDVKM. These data come from a study of TIL therapy for anti-PD-1-resistant metastatic lung cancer. Study-level background: Tumor harvest preceded PD-1/PD-L1 blockade, followed by nivolumab treatment. Patients had a median age of about 50 years (range roughly 35-80). Tumors carried a median 1.5 non-synonymous mutations per megabase.

General study results and limits: The baseline peripheral repertoire was partially replaced by infused TIL clonotypes that later decayed.

Sequencing used immunoSEQ v3. Here immunoSEQ multiplex PCR was the method, and the copy in TCRdb shows in-frame clones only, minus some. Of about 45,000 clones in the sample, about 80% were seen once. The TCR comes from a man between 70 and 80 years old with non-small cell lung cancer. The chain is built from TRBV28 and TRBJ1-2; D is uncertain. Sequenced material: blood, taken at baseline. CDR3 DNA sequence: TGTGCCAGCAGTTTGAAAGGGAATGCGGTCGGCTACACCTTC. This translates into CASSLKGNAVGYTF.